The next 21 T cell receptor beta chains were all read from a single sample in a study of blood T cells in healthy people across ages. With a J-beta primer mix and a sample-barcoded 5' primer, a second PCR ran about 6 to 11 cycles. Each CDR3 protein is one row after TCRdb ran MiXCR on the 5' RACE reads. The sample carries around 800,000 distinct CDR3 sequences, roughly 50% recorded once. Material for sequencing was blood. These receptors all stem from an elderly man in good health.

This clonotype appeared a single time. V usage is TRBV10-3 and J usage is TRBJ2-3; D is unresolved. The CDR3 is 15 amino acids. Germline-derived CDR1 and CDR2 are ENHRY and SYGVKD. The ends were cut back, 0 bases at V and 14 bases at J, with 21 bases in the middle. For the CDR3, the DNA is TGTGCCATCAGTGAGTCGGAGCTGGAGCACAGATACGCGTATTTT. It yields the protein CAISESELEHRYAYF.

The rearrangement joins TRBV28 to TRBJ1-6, with 7 bases identical to TRBD1. The germline CDR1 and CDR2 sequences are MDHEN and SYDVKM. This CDR3 has 15 residues. The J segment lost 5 bases and the V segment lost 1 base, leaving 2 bases of the junction unmatched. The DNA of the CDR3 is TGTGCCAGCAGTTTATCGGACAGGAATAATTCACCCCTCCACTTT. It translates to CASSLSDRNNSPLHF. Drawing the rest from reference TRBV28 and TRBJ1-6, the complete variable domain is DVKVTQSSRYLVKRTGEKVFLECVQDMDHENMFWYRQDPGLGLRLIYFSYDVKMKEKGDIPEGYSVSREKKERFSLILESASTNQTSMYLCASSLSDRNNSPLHFGNGTRLTVT.

This chain links TRBV15 with TRBJ2-7; 7 bases align to TRBD2. CDR1 LNHNV and CDR2 YYDKDF come from the germline V gene (reference sequence). The CDR3 is 14 residues long. Trimming took 3 bases from V and 3 from J; bases not matched to a gene: 5. In nucleotides, the CDR3 is TGTGCCACCAGCAGTGGGCTAGCGGACTACGAGCAGTACTTC. Protein sequence: CATSSGLADYEQYF.

This clonotype came up many times. CDR3 in amino acids: CASSPGGIDNQPQHF. The CDR3 region has the DNA TGTGCCAGCAGTCCAGGGGGAATTGACAATCAGCCCCAGCATTTT. V and J are TRBV12-3 or TRBV12-4 and TRBJ1-5; 7 bases map to TRBD1. The CDR3 consists of 15 residues. V shed 5 bases, J shed 3 bases, and the junction held 7 bases outside the gene matches.

V gene TRBV28 combines with J gene TRBJ2-5; no firm D call. Judging by the DNA end, TRBJ2-7 fits better; the J call may be wrong. Germline CDR1 is MDHEN and CDR2 is SYDVKM. The CDR3 has 14 amino acids. The CDR3 DNA is TGTGCCAGCAGTTTAGGTGGCAGCCACTACGAGCAGTACTTC. Protein sequence: CASSLGGSHYEQYF.

The chain joins TRBV12-3 or TRBV12-4 to TRBJ2-7; D unclear. V was trimmed by 5 bases and J by 0 bases, leaving 11 bases between them. The CDR3 is 14 amino acids. CDR3 coding DNA: TGTGCCAGCAGTCCTGGGATCCTCTCCTACGAGCAGTACTTC. Translating gives CASSPGILSYEQYF.

The chain is built from TRBV29-1 and TRBJ2-5; D gene ambiguous. CDR1 is SQVTM and CDR2 is ANQGSEA in the germline V gene. The length of the CDR3 is 13 residues. Trimming left V 2 bases short and J 5 bases short, with 12 bases between. This CDR3 reads CSVEKVTGETQYF. The CDR3 region has the DNA TGCAGCGTTGAAAAAGTCACGGGCGAGACCCAGTACTTC.

In its sample, this clonotype was seen a few times. The rearrangement links TRBV7-3 to TRBJ2-4; TRBD1 matches 9 bases. The DNA end favors TRBJ2-7, so the J call may be wrong. The germline V gene has CDR1 SGHTA and CDR2 FQGTGA. The CDR3 has 13 amino acids. The CDR3 DNA is TGTGCCAGCAGCCGGGGACAGGGAAACGAGCAGTACTTC. Translating it yields CASSRGQGNEQYF.

Ten or more counts support this clonotype. The chain uses TRBV12-3 or TRBV12-4 and TRBJ2-7, with D perhaps TRBD1 or TRBD2 (5 bases each). Deletions cut 4 bases from V and 0 bases from J, with 10 bases between. The CDR3 is 14 amino acids. CDR3 region: CASSWDESSYEQYF. CDR3 DNA: TGTGCCAGCAGTTGGGACGAGAGCTCCTACGAGCAGTACTTC.

The CDR3 loop reads CASSWDFYEQYF. DNA of the CDR3: TGTGCCAGCAGTTGGGACTTCTACGAGCAGTACTTC. This chain joins TRBV11-2 and TRBJ2-7; a possible D gene is TRBD2 (6 bases). The V gene lost 6 bases and the J gene lost 3 bases, with 9 bases spanning the gap. The CDR3 runs to 12 residues. CDR1 is SGHAT and CDR2 is FQNNGV in the germline V gene.

The gene calls are TRBV7-2 and TRBJ1-5, with D perhaps TRBD1 (6 bases). The germline V and J ends were trimmed by 1 base and 3 bases, with 19 bases remaining between them. This CDR3 spans 18 amino acids. Per the germline V gene, CDR1 is SGHTA and CDR2 is FQGNSA. The CDR3 loop reads CASSLEPRGQGFNQPQHF. CDR3 DNA: TGTGCCAGCAGCTTAGAGCCGCGAGGCCAGGGGTTCAATCAGCCCCAGCATTTT.

The V gene is TRBV3-1, the J gene TRBJ1-4, with D unclear. From germline, CDR1 is LGHDT and CDR2 YNNKEL (reference sequence). The CDR3 loop spans 15 amino acids. With 1 base removed from V and 8 bases from J, the gap between germline ends came to 14 bases. As DNA, the CDR3 is TGTGCCAGCAGCCAAGGAGGCTCTGTGGGGGAAAAACTGTTTTTT. Translation gives CASSQGGSVGEKLFF.

The V and J genes are TRBV28 and TRBJ2-4; no definite D call. The J call is uncertain, as TRBJ2-5 better fits the DNA end. Germline values: CDR1 MDHEN, CDR2 SYDVKM. CDR3 size: 14 residues. This chain's CDR3 is CASSLIGQEETQYF. The CDR3 nucleotides read TGTGCCAGCAGTTTAATAGGTCAGGAGGAGACCCAGTACTTC.

This chain uses TRBV6-5 with TRBJ2-6, with 10 nucleotides matching TRBD1. With V trimmed by 0 bases and J by 3 bases, 2 bases remained unmatched. CDR1 is MNHEY and CDR2 is SVGAGI in the germline V gene. CDR3 size: 17 residues. CDR3 region: CASSYSTGGIGANVLTF. CDR3 bases: TGTGCCAGCAGTTACTCGACAGGGGGCATTGGGGCCAACGTCCTGACTTTC.

A note on this clonotype: A much bigger clone sits one base away, suggesting this may be a read error. The rearrangement uses TRBV6-5 and TRBJ2-5; D is unresolved. The CDR3 loop spans 11 amino acids. Trimming left V 6 bases short and J 2 bases short, with 4 bases between. Germline CDR1 is MNHEY and CDR2 is SVGAGI. The CDR3 sequence is CASRKQETQYF. The CDR3 nucleotides are TGTGCCAGCAGGAAACAAGAGACCCAGTACTTC.

This clonotype turned up a few times. The chain combines TRBV25-1 with TRBJ1-6; possible D gene TRBD1, 5 bases. The CDR3 sequence is 13 residues long. Trimming shortened V by 8 bases and J by 7 bases, and 12 bases separated the two germline ends. Germline lookup yields CDR1 MGHDK and CDR2 SYGVNS. The DNA of the CDR3 is TGTGCCAGCGTCGCTGGGGGAAATTCACCCCTCCACTTT. Protein: CASVAGGNSPLHF.

The chain recombines TRBV5-1 with TRBJ2-1; a weak D match, TRBD2 (6 bases). V was shortened by 4 bases and J by 4 bases, with 15 bases between the two germline ends. The CDR3 consists of 15 residues. Per the germline V gene, CDR1 is SGHRS and CDR2 is YFSETQ. CDR3 in DNA: TGCGCCAGCAGCCTTGTAGGCGGGATGTACAATGAGCAGTTCTTC. Its translation: CASSLVGGMYNEQFF.

This clonotype was found once. This chain links TRBV21-1 with TRBJ2-7. TRBV21-1 counts as a pseudogene. CDR3 size: 13 residues. CDR3 region: CASTKREPAEQYF. CDR3 DNA sequence: TGTGCCAGCACTAAGCGGGAGCCGGCCGAGCAGTACTTC.

The rearrangement joins TRBV6-5 to TRBJ1-2; no clear D. V lost 2 bases to trimming and J lost 5 bases, with 15 bases between them. The germline V gene has CDR1 MNHEY and CDR2 SVGAGI. This CDR3 is built from 15 residues. CDR3 sequence (DNA): TGTGCCAGCAGTTACACCGGAGGAAATGGGTATGGCTACACCTTC. Protein product: CASSYTGGNGYGYTF.

The chain is built from TRBV3-1 and TRBJ2-1; D unclear. Germline values: CDR1 LGHDT, CDR2 YNNKEL (reference sequence). CDR3 length: 17 residues. The V and J ends lost 0 bases and 0 bases respectively, with 12 bases between them. The CDR3 DNA follows: TGTGCCAGCAGCCAAGATAGGCGCCAAAGCTCCTACAATGAGCAGTTCTTC. Amino acids: CASSQDRRQSSYNEQFF.

Concerning this clonotype: A single base separates this from a much larger clone, so it may be a read error. The rearrangement uses TRBV5-4 and TRBJ2-5; 10 bases agree with TRBD1. From germline, CDR1 is SGHNT and CDR2 YYREEE (reference sequence). V was pared by 3 bases and J by 4 bases, with 3 bases of the junction left unmatched. The CDR3 has 14 residues. The CDR3: CASSSDRGGETQYF. CDR3 nucleotides: TGTGCCAGCAGCTCGGACAGGGGGGGAGAGACCCAGTACTTC.